This entry lists 8 T cell receptor beta chains sequenced from one sample in a study of long-term antiretroviral therapy in people with HIV. Survey-level resolution applied to immunoSEQ assay v3.0. Data came from immunoSEQ multiplex PCR; TCRdb stores just in-frame clones and leaves some out. The profile shows some 15,000 clones, around 89% of them singletons. The source was unsorted PBMCs, collected 0.7 years before starting antiretroviral therapy. These receptors were taken from a man between 50 and 59 years old with HIV.

The V and J genes are TRBV19 and TRBJ2-7; D is possibly TRBD1 (5 bases). CDR1 is LNHDA, CDR2 SQIVND, per germline (reference sequence). V gave up 3 bases and J gave up 2 bases, with 20 bases separating them. The CDR3 length is 17 residues. The CDR3 region is CASSIQGHSTVPYEQYF. In DNA, the CDR3 is TGTGCCAGTAGTATCCAGGGCCATTCGACTGTCCCCTACGAGCAGTACTTC.

The rearrangement uses TRBV11-2 and TRBJ2-3; TRBD2 aligns across 7 bases. Unmatched junction bases numbered 5, after V lost 2 bases and J lost 0 bases. The germline CDR1 and CDR2 sequences are SGHAT and FQNNGV. This CDR3 region has 16 residues. This CDR3 reads CASSLLSGASTDTQYF. CDR3 nucleotide sequence: TGTGCCAGCAGCTTATTGAGCGGGGCTAGCACAGATACGCAGTATTTT.

In this sample, this clone turned up once. The chain employs TRBV9 and TRBJ2-7, with D perhaps matching TRBD2 (5 bases). The V gene's germline CDR1 is SGDLS and CDR2 YYNGEE. This CDR3 has 13 amino acids. Trimming stripped 3 bases from V and 6 bases from J, with 13 bases between. The CDR3 DNA follows: TGTGCCAGCAGCGCCGGACTCAGTCGCGAGCAGTACTTC. Protein product: CASSAGLSREQYF.

This sequence joins TRBV9 and TRBJ2-5, with TRBD2 as a possible D gene (6 bases). This CDR3 is built from 17 residues. CDR1 is SGDLS and CDR2 is YYNGEE in the germline V gene. Trimming took 1 base from V and 5 from J, leaving 21 bases between them. In DNA form, the CDR3 reads TGTGCCAGCAGCGTATTTCCCACTGGGGGGTCGGGGGAGACCCAGTACTTC. Its protein is CASSVFPTGGSGETQYF.

A remark on this clone: No conserved phenylalanine or tryptophan ends this CDR3, so it is likely a read error. Because the CDR3's place on the DNA is in doubt, the DNA is left out and the CDR3 is given as listed by TCRdb. This rearrangement joins TRBV5-6 to TRBJ1-2; the table gives TRBD1 as D, unverified against the DNA. CDR1 SGHDT and CDR2 YYEEEE come from the germline V gene. Counting both end residues, the CDR3 totals 11 amino acids. The CDR3 loop is CASSLGQVVDL.

This chain uses TRBV5-1 with TRBJ1-6; weak D call: TRBD1 (6 bases). Trimming left V 4 bases short and J 7 bases short, with 15 bases between. This CDR3 is 15 amino acids long. Per germline, CDR1 SGHRS and CDR2 YFSETQ. The CDR3 sequence is CASSLAGARNSPLHF. In DNA form, the CDR3 reads TGCGCCAGCAGCCTTGCAGGGGCGAGAAATTCACCCCTCCACTTT.

This clone is medium-sized in the sample. The CDR3 reads CASSALKQYF. The CDR3, as DNA: TGTGCCAGCAGCGCCCTTAAGCAGTACTTC. This sequence joins TRBV2 and TRBJ2-7, with no clear D. The CDR3 sequence is 10 residues long. V gave up 6 bases and J gave up 8 bases, with 8 bases separating them. From germline, CDR1 is SNHLY and CDR2 FYNNEI.

The V and J genes are TRBV5-6 and TRBJ2-3, with a possible D match to TRBD1 (6 bases). The CDR3 runs 16 residues. The V end lost 5 bases, the J end lost 1 base, and 17 bases lay between the germline ends. Looked up from germline, CDR1 is SGHDT and CDR2 is YYEEEE. CDR3 amino acids: CASRFTGTSGTDTQYF. DNA for the CDR3: TGTGCCAGCAGGTTTACCGGGACAAGTGGCACAGATACGCAGTATTTT.